This T cell receptor beta chain was retrieved from a study of post-analysis software for immune sequencing data. About the research overall: Both relapsing-remitting and secondary progressive multiple sclerosis featured among the disease courses, as did progressive-relapsing multiple sclerosis.

Whole-study findings and limits: Comparison of patients with controls showed a handful of TRBV segments more frequent in patients, TRBV5-6, TRBV5-1 and TRBV20-1 among them.

Prepared TCR beta cDNA libraries contained unique molecular identifiers. Using its own MiXCR run on the PCR reads, TCRdb lists one record per CDR3 protein. The sample contains 700,000 to 900,000 distinct CDR3 sequences, around 42% of which appear only once. V shed 11 bases and J 3 bases; nucleotides not matched to a gene: 10. Per germline, CDR1 ENHRY and CDR2 SYGVKD. This CDR3 contains 15 residues. For this clonotype: The antigen remains undetermined.

This chain joins TRBV10-3 and TRBJ2-3, with 11 bases aligning to TRBD2. The receptor was derived from a girl between 10 and 17 years old with multiple sclerosis. Sequenced input: blood. CDR3 region: CASRTSGSGTDTQYF. DNA of the CDR3: TGTGCCTCCCGAACTAGCGGGAGTGGAACAGATACGCAGTATTTT.